The 3 T cell receptor beta chains listed next were all sequenced from one sample in a study of T cells in Graves' hyperthyroidism and ophthalmopathy. TCR beta CDR3 region amplification was performed from RNA transcripts. A first-round RT-PCR of the TCR CDR3 used the HTBI primer set. A single record per CDR3 protein comes from TCRdb applying MiXCR to the multiplex PCR reads. In the table there are some 740,000 distinct CDR3 sequences, around 13% of which are singletons. Sequenced sample: blood. The receptors here all came from a woman aged 18-35 years with Graves' hyperthyroidism.

This clonotype was seen a handful of times. The chain joins TRBV29-1 to TRBJ1-1, with D uncertain. CDR1 is SQVTM and CDR2 is ANQGSEA in the germline V gene. Trimming stripped 0 bases from V and 2 bases from J, with 13 bases between. The CDR3 is made up of 15 amino acids. CDR3 nucleotide sequence: TGCAGCGTTGAAGAAGTGAGCTTCATCAACACTGAAGCTTTCTTT. It is translated as CSVEEVSFINTEAFF.

This clonotype has at least ten counts. The chain combines TRBV18 with TRBJ1-1, with a weak D call TRBD1 (6 bases). Germline V gives CDR1 KGHSH, CDR2 LQKENI. Between the trimmed V and J ends, which lost 3 bases and 4 bases, there was a span of 15 bases. This CDR3 has 15 residues. The CDR3 spells CASSPSQGLVTEAFF. CDR3 nucleotide sequence: TGTGCCAGCTCACCTTCACAGGGCTTGGTCACTGAAGCTTTCTTT.

Details on this clonotype: The junction shows a germline mismatch at one end, possibly a read error. The rearrangement joins TRBV7-8 to TRBJ2-3; D might be TRBD2 (6 bases). CDR1 SGHVS and CDR2 FQNEAQ come from the germline V gene. The CDR3 has 12 residues. The CDR3 loop is CASSWAGPRLDF. DNA of the CDR3: TGTGCCAGCAGCTGGGCGGGACCCCGTCTCGATTTT.